This record concerns one T cell receptor beta chain sequence. The record originates from a study of T cells in Graves' hyperthyroidism and ophthalmopathy. Amplified regions were TCR beta CDR3 sequences from RNA transcripts. Primed by the HTBI set, a first-round RT-PCR was run on the TCR CDR3. TCRdb analysed the multiplex PCR reads with MiXCR anew, one entry per CDR3 protein. The sample has approximately 610,000 distinct CDR3 sequences; about 15% are singletons. The source is a woman in her 40s with Graves' ophthalmopathy. Material: blood.

CDR3 region: CASSEAGTSREQYF. For the CDR3, the DNA is TGTGCCAGCAGTGAAGCGGGCACCTCACGCGAGCAGTACTTC. The rearrangement links TRBV2 to TRBJ2-7; D unclear. V was shortened by 0 bases and J by 6 bases, with 12 bases between the two germline ends. This CDR3 comprises 14 residues. Germline V CDR1 and CDR2: SNHLY, FYNNEI. The full variable domain, its missing parts supplied by reference TRBV2 and TRBJ2-7, is EPEVTQTPSHQVTQMGQEVILRCVPISNHLYFYWYRQILGQKVEFLVSFYNNEISEKSEIFDDQFSVERPDGSNFTLKIRSTKLEDSAMYFCASSEAGTSREQYFGPGTRLTVT.